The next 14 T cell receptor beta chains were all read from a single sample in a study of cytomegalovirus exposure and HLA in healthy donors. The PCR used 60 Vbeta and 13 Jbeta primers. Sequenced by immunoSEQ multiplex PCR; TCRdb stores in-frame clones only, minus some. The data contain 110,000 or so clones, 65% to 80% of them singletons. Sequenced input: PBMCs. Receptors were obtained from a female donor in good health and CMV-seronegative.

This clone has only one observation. The CDR3, as DNA: TGTGCCAGCAGTTACCCACAGGGGTCTGAAGCTTTCTTT. Translated: CASSYPQGSEAFF. V is TRBV6-5 and J is TRBJ1-1, with 7 bases fitting TRBD1. Germline CDR1 MNHEY, CDR2 SVGAGI. The CDR3 loop spans 13 amino acids. After removal of 2 bases from V and 6 bases from J, the junction contained 3 bases not matched to a gene.

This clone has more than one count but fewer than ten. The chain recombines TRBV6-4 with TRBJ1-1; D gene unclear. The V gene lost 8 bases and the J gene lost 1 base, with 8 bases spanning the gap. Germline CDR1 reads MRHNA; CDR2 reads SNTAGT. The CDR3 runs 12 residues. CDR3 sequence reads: CASREPNTEAFF. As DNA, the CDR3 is TGTGCCAGCCGGGAGCCGAACACTGAAGCTTTCTTT.

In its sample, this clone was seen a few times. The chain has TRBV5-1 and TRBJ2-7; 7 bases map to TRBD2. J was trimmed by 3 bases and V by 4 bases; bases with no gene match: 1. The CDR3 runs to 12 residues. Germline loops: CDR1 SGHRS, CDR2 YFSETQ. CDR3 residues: CASSTGGYEQYF. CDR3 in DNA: TGCGCCAGCAGCACGGGGGGCTACGAGCAGTACTTC.

The CDR3 DNA follows: TGTGCCAGCAGTCGACCCTGGTCGACTAGCGGAGTACGCGAGCAGTACTTC. Its translation is CASSRPWSTSGVREQYF. The chain couples TRBV27 to TRBJ2-7; 9 bases agree with TRBD2. With 5 bases clipped from V and 6 bases from J, the junction kept 17 bases outside the gene matches. The CDR3 has 17 amino acids. Looked up from germline, CDR1 is MNHEY and CDR2 is SMNVEV (reference sequence).

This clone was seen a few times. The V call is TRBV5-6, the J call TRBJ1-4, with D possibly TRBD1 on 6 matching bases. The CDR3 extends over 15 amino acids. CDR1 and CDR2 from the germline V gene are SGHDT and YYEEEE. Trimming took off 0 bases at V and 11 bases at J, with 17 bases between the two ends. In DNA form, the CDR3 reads TGTGCCAGCAGCTTGGGCACAGGTCCTAGGGGGAAACTGTTTTTT. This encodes CASSLGTGPRGKLFF.

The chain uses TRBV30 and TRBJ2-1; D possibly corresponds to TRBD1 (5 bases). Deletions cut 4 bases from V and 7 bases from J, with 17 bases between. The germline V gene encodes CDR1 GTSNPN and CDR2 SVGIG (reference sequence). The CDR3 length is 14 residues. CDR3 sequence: CAWNGQGMFNEQFF. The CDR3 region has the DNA TGTGCCTGGAACGGACAAGGGATGTTTAATGAGCAGTTCTTC.

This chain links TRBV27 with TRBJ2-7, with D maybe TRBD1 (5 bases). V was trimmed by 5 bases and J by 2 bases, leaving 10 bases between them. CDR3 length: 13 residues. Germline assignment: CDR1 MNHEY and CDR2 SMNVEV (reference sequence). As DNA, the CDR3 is TGTGCCAGCAGTCACCGACAGCCCTACGAGCAGTACTTC. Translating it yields CASSHRQPYEQYF.

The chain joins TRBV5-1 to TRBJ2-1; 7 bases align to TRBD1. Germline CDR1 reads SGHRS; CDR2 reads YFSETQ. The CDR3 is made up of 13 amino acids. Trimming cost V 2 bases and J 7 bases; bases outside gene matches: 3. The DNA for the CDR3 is TGCGCCAGCAGCTTAGGACAGGCTAATGAGCAGTTCTTC. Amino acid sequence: CASSLGQANEQFF.

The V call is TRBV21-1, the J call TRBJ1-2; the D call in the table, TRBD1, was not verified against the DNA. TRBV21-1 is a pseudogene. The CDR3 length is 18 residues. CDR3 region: CASSDPRRPHRANYGYTF. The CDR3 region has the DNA TGTGCCAGCAGCGACCCCCGTCGCCCCCACAGGGCAAATTACGGCTACACCTTC.

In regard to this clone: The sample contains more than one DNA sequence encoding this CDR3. The CDR3 region has the DNA TGTGCCAGCAGCTTAATCGAGGGCGAGCAGTACTTC. Translated: CASSLIEGEQYF. The chain joins TRBV7-9 to TRBJ2-7; TRBD2 is a possible D gene (5 bases). This CDR3 is 12 amino acids long. Germline V gene data show CDR1 as SEHNR and CDR2 as FQNEAQ (reference sequence). V was pared by 2 bases and J by 6 bases, with 8 bases between.

CDR3 sequence: CASSSTVTDTQYF. The CDR3 region has the DNA TGTGCCAGCAGCTCGACAGTCACAGATACGCAGTATTTT. The chain has TRBV7-2 and TRBJ2-3, with D possibly matching TRBD1 (5 bases). Trimming took 4 bases from V and 2 from J, leaving 7 bases between them. The CDR3 extends over 13 amino acids. Germline CDR1 is SGHTA and CDR2 is FQGNSA.

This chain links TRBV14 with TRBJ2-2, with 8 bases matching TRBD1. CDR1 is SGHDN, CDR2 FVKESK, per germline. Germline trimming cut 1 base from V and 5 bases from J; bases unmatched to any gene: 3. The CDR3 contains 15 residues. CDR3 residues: CASSQAGGGTGELFF. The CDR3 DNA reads TGTGCCAGCAGCCAAGCAGGGGGCGGGACCGGGGAGCTGTTTTTT.

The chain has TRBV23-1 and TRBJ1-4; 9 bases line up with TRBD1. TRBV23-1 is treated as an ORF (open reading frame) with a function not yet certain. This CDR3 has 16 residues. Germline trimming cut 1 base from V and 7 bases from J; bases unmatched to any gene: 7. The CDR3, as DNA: TGCGCCAGCAGTCAATTGAACAGGGGGCGGGGTGAAAAACTGTTTTTT. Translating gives CASSQLNRGRGEKLFF.

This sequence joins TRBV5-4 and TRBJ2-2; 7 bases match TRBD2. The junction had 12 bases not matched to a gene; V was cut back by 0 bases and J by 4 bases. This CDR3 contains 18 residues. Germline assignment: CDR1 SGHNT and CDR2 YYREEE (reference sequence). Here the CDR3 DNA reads TGTGCCAGCAGCTTGGGCGTCTCGCGGGGGTCGCGCACCGGGGAGCTGTTTTTT. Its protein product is CASSLGVSRGSRTGELFF. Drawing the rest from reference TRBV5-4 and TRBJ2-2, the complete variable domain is ETGVTQSPTHLIKTRGQQVTLRCSSQSGHNTVSWYQQALGQGPQFIFQYYREEENGRGNFPPRFSGLQFPNYSSELNVNALELDDSALYLCASSLGVSRGSRTGELFFGEGSRLTVL.